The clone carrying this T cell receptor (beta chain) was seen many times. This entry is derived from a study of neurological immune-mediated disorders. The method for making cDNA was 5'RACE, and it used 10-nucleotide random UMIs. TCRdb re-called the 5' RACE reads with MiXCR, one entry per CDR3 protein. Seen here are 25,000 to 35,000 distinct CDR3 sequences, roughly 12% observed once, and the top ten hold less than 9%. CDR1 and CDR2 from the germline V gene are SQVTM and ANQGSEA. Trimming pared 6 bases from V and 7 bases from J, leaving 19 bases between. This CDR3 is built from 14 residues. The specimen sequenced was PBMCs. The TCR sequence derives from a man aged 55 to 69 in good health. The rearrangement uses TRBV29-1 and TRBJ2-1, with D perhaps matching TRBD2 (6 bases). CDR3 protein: CSVDGGEVRNEQFF. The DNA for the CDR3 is TGCAGCGTCGATGGAGGGGAAGTCAGGAATGAGCAGTTCTTC.